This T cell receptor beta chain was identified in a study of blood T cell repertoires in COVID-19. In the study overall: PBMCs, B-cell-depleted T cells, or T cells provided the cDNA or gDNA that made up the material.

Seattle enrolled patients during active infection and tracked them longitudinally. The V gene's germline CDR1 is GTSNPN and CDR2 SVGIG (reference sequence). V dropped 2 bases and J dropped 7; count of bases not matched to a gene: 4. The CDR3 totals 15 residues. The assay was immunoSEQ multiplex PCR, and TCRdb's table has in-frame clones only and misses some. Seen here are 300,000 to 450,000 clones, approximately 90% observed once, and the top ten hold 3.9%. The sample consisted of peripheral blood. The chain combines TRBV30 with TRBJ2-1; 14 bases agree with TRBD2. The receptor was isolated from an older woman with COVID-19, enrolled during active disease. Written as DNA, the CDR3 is TGTGCCTGGAGTAGACTAGCGGGGGGGCAAAATGAGCAGTTCTTC. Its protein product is CAWSRLAGGQNEQFF.